The clone carrying this TCR beta chain showed up many times. The antigen is not known. V gave up 0 bases and J gave up 7 bases; unmatched junction bases: 11. The germline V gene has CDR1 LGHDT and CDR2 YNNKEL (reference sequence). The CDR3 consists of 17 residues. Hyperthyroidism had been newly diagnosed in patients aged 18 to 65, and its duration was under 2 months. Fresh 10 ml peripheral blood yielded PBMCs. RNA transcripts gave rise to amplified TCR beta CDR3 regions. HTBI primers were employed in a first-round RT-PCR of the TCR CDR3. TCRdb used MiXCR to reprocess the multiplex PCR reads, holding one entry per CDR3 protein. The sample consists of hundreds of thousands of distinct CDR3 sequences, 13% to 15% of them appearing once. These data come from a study of T cells in Graves' hyperthyroidism and ophthalmopathy. Regarding the study as a whole: Blood also held most thyroid clonotypes expanded beyond 0.001. Ophthalmopathy and stable hyperthyroidism were separated by a 13 V-J model.

The origin of this receptor is a middle-aged woman with Graves' hyperthyroidism. Material for sequencing was blood. The rearrangement uses TRBV3-1 and TRBJ2-2; 7 positions agree with TRBD2. The CDR3 reads CASSQEFAASGNGELFF. CDR3 in DNA: TGTGCCAGCAGCCAAGAGTTCGCGGCTAGCGGAAACGGGGAGCTGTTTTTT.